These 18 T cell receptor beta chains were all obtained from the same sample, sequenced in a study of blood T cell repertoires in COVID-19. The method was immunoSEQ multiplex PCR; TCRdb's version includes in-frame clones alone and lacks a portion of them. The sample includes 300,000 to 400,000 clones, more than 70% of them seen just once. Input material: PBMCs or T cells enriched from blood (not recorded which). These receptors all come from a young woman who had recovered from COVID-19.

As to this clone: Additional DNA sequences in this sample encode the identical CDR3. V gene TRBV12-3 or TRBV12-4 combines with J gene TRBJ1-2; possibly TRBD1 for D (5 bases). V lost 7 bases to trimming and J lost 8 bases, with 14 bases between them. The CDR3 totals 12 residues. DNA for the CDR3: TGTGCCAGCACCAGAGGGGCGGGGGGCTACACCTTC. Protein sequence: CASTRGAGGYTF.

This sequence joins TRBV6-5 and TRBJ2-4; tentatively, D is TRBD1 (6 bases). Trimming shortened V by 2 bases and J by 7 bases, and 15 bases separated the two germline ends. CDR3 length: 15 amino acids. CDR1 and CDR2 from the germline V gene are MNHEY and SVGAGI. The CDR3, as DNA: TGTGCCAGCAGTTACGGGGGCGGCCTGCAGAACATTCAGTACTTC. Its translation: CASSYGGGLQNIQYF.

The chain has TRBV6-5 and TRBJ1-1; no clear D gene. CDR3 size: 13 residues. Germline loops: CDR1 MNHEY, CDR2 SVGAGI. Trimming shortened V by 5 bases and J by 0 bases, and 7 bases separated the two germline ends. The CDR3: CASSIQMNTEAFF. In nucleotides, the CDR3 is TGTGCCAGCAGTATACAGATGAACACTGAAGCTTTCTTT.

This chain links TRBV5-1 with TRBJ2-7; TRBD1 agrees at 9 bases. Trimming at V came to 7 bases and at J to 4 bases, leaving 9 bases not matched to a gene. Germline CDR1 is SGHRS and CDR2 is YFSETQ. The CDR3 length is 14 residues. The CDR3 reads CASESGTGLYEQYF. In nucleotides, the CDR3 is TGCGCCAGCGAATCGGGGACAGGGCTGTACGAGCAGTACTTC.

J is TRBJ1-2 and V is TRBV30; 9 bases align to TRBD1. Germline CDR1 is GTSNPN and CDR2 is SVGIG (reference sequence). The CDR3 extends over 13 amino acids. V trimming: 6 bases; J trimming: 2 bases; junction bases outside the gene matches: 4. The CDR3 protein is CACWTGANYGYTF. The CDR3 region has the DNA TGTGCCTGTTGGACAGGGGCCAACTATGGCTACACCTTC.

This chain connects TRBV27 to TRBJ1-6; tentative D call: TRBD1 (5 bases). The CDR3 spans 14 residues. V lost 9 bases, J lost 6 bases, and 15 bases lay in between. Germline-derived CDR1 and CDR2 are MNHEY and SMNVEV (reference sequence). The CDR3 loop reads CASNQGSPNSPLHF. Written as DNA, the CDR3 is TGTGCCAGTAATCAGGGATCTCCTAATTCACCCCTCCACTTT.

The rearrangement joins TRBV2 to TRBJ1-1; TRBD1 is a possible D gene (5 bases). The CDR3 runs to 15 residues. The germline CDR1 and CDR2 sequences are SNHLY and FYNNEI. V was cut by 7 bases and J by 3 bases, with 18 bases left in between. DNA of the CDR3: TGTGCCAGCACCGGACTGCGGGGGAAGGACACTGAAGCTTTCTTT. Translation: CASTGLRGKDTEAFF.

V usage is TRBV7-9 and J usage is TRBJ2-2, with TRBD2 as a possible D gene (5 bases). Trimming left V 1 base short and J 2 bases short, with 17 bases between. The length of the CDR3 is 18 residues. The V gene's germline CDR1 is SEHNR and CDR2 FQNEAQ (reference sequence). The CDR3 DNA sequence: TGTGCCAGCAGCTTAGGAGGGTTCGGGAAACTAAACACCGGGGAGCTGTTTTTT. It yields the protein CASSLGGFGKLNTGELFF.

The chain employs TRBV10-1 and TRBJ1-2; D is unresolved. This CDR3 region has 13 residues. Trimming removed 3 bases at V and 4 bases at J, with 9 bases between. Germline CDR1 and CDR2: WNHNN and SYGVQD (reference sequence). CDR3 DNA: TGCGCCAGCAGTGAAAGCCTGCCCTATGGCTACACCTTC. The encoded protein is CASSESLPYGYTF.

This clone was detected many times. The rearrangement joins TRBV5-4 to TRBJ1-4; 8 bases align to TRBD1. The CDR3 spans 15 residues. Germline loops: CDR1 SGHNT, CDR2 YYREEE (reference sequence). With V trimmed by 3 bases and J by 5 bases, 6 bases remained unmatched. The DNA of the CDR3 is TGTGCCAGCAGCTATGGACAGGGTGGGAATGAAAAACTGTTTTTT. It encodes CASSYGQGGNEKLFF.

This sequence joins TRBV19 and TRBJ2-1; TRBD1 matches 8 bases. The junction had 13 bases not matched to a gene; V was cut back by 4 bases and J by 8 bases. Per the germline V gene, CDR1 is LNHDA and CDR2 is SQIVND (reference sequence). This CDR3 spans 16 amino acids. The CDR3 nucleotides read TGTGCCAGTAGTACCTTCAGACAGGGGCCCTCGGATGAGCAGTTCTTC. It is translated as CASSTFRQGPSDEQFF.

The chain joins TRBV7-9 to TRBJ1-4; 7 nucleotides line up with TRBD1. CDR3 length equals 17 residues. The V gene end was trimmed by 1 base and the J gene end by 1 base; junction bases not matched to a gene: 6. Germline V gene sequence: CDR1 SEHNR, CDR2 FQNEAQ (reference sequence). The DNA for the CDR3 is TGTGCCAGCAGCTTAGAATCGTCAGGGGGAACTAATGAAAAACTGTTTTTT. This codes for CASSLESSGGTNEKLFF.

The V call is TRBV12-3 or TRBV12-4, the J call TRBJ1-2, with 8 nucleotides matching TRBD1. This CDR3 is built from 13 residues. The V gene end was trimmed by 6 bases and the J gene end by 2 bases; junction bases not matched to a gene: 2. The CDR3 coding sequence is TGTGCCAGCAGGAACAGGGGGAACTATGGCTACACCTTC. It encodes CASRNRGNYGYTF.

Notes on this clone: Additional DNA sequences in this sample encode the identical CDR3. The chain recombines TRBV6-5 with TRBJ2-3, with no clear D. Trimming left V 2 bases short and J 3 bases short, with 6 bases between. The length of the CDR3 is 13 residues. Germline values: CDR1 MNHEY, CDR2 SVGAGI. The CDR3 DNA reads TGTGCCAGCAGTTACGAGTTGACAGATACGCAGTATTTT. This translates into CASSYELTDTQYF.

The chain links TRBV9 to TRBJ1-6; tentative D call: TRBD1 (5 bases). Trimming pared 0 bases from V and 0 bases from J, leaving 13 bases between. This CDR3 spans 18 amino acids. Germline V lookup: CDR1 SGDLS, CDR2 YYNGEE. This chain's CDR3 is CASSVASGDSSYNSPLHF. DNA of the CDR3: TGTGCCAGCAGCGTAGCCTCGGGAGACAGCTCCTATAATTCACCCCTCCACTTT.

J is TRBJ1-1 and V is TRBV4-2, with D possibly TRBD1 on 6 matching bases. Between the trimmed V and J ends, which lost 4 bases and 0 bases, there was a span of 12 bases. Germline CDR1 reads LGHNA; CDR2 reads YNFKEQ. This CDR3 has 15 amino acids. CDR3 sequence reads: CASSPETGLNTEAFF. As DNA, the CDR3 is TGTGCCAGCAGCCCCGAAACAGGGTTGAACACTGAAGCTTTCTTT.

The chain employs TRBV4-3 and TRBJ1-2, with D possibly being TRBD1 (6 bases). Germline V gives CDR1 LGHNA, CDR2 YSLEER. V was pared by 1 base and J by 8 bases, with 20 bases between. The CDR3 extends over 16 amino acids. The CDR3 DNA reads as TGCGCCAGCAGCCAAGCGTATCAGGGGATCAGAAGGGGCTACACCTTC. This encodes CASSQAYQGIRRGYTF.

The chain joins TRBV7-3 to TRBJ2-3; a possible D gene is TRBD2 (6 bases). The CDR3 consists of 13 residues. V lost 3 bases and J lost 6, with 10 bases in between. Germline V gives CDR1 SGHTA, CDR2 FQGTGA. The CDR3 here is CASSFEGRDTQYF. Written as DNA, the CDR3 is TGTGCCAGCAGCTTCGAGGGGAGGGATACGCAGTATTTT.